Here is one TCR beta chain with its context. The data derive from a study of blood T cell repertoires in COVID-19. Study overall: Acute and convalescent COVID-19 samples came from the United States, Italy and Spain.

In germline, CDR1 is SEHNR, CDR2 FQNEAQ (reference sequence). The CDR3 totals 14 residues. V was pared by 6 bases and J by 6 bases, with 17 bases between. Profiled with immunoSEQ multiplex PCR; TCRdb holds only in-frame clones, not every one. The sample consists of 85,000 to 130,000 clones, about 82% of them appearing once. The clonotype originates from an elderly man with COVID-19, enrolled during active disease. V usage is TRBV7-9 and J usage is TRBJ1-1, with D perhaps TRBD1 (6 bases). The sequencing sample was made of peripheral blood. In DNA form, the CDR3 reads TGTGCCAGCAGTATTCCGGCAGGGGTGGCTGAAGCTTTCTTT. It is translated as CASSIPAGVAEAFF.